The source of this T cell receptor (beta chain) is a study of metastatic and nonmetastatic thyroid tumors. Across the study: Samples came from malignant and benign thyroid patients, and repertoires were compared across blood and tumor or nodule tissue.

J lost 13 bases, V lost 2 bases, and 11 bases had no gene match. The CDR3 has 13 residues. Looked up from germline, CDR1 is SQVTM and CDR2 is ANQGSEA. This clone came up a few times. The antigen is not known. Until they underwent thyroid surgery, no patient had received any treatment. Per the study methods: Clinicopathological groups supplied CDR3 differences that were used to build a distant-metastasis classifier for papillary thyroid cancer. TCRdb re-called clones via MiXCR from the PCR reads. These V and J calls are TCRdb output, not the study's own analysis. The repertoire holds 27,000 or so clones, with over 15% as singletons. Findings of the study overall: Benign nodules were reported to have significantly lower TCR beta diversity than malignant thyroid tumors, in blood and tumor.

The chain carries TRBV29-1 and TRBJ2-1; the match to TRBD2 covers 7 bases. The clonotype comes from a male donor with papillary thyroid cancer or a benign thyroid nodule (not recorded which). Some clones in this sample may be carry-over from other donors' samples. The sequencing sample was made of blood. CDR3 loop: CSVERSSGIDQFF. For the CDR3, the DNA is TGCAGCGTTGAAAGGTCCAGCGGGATTGACCAGTTCTTC.